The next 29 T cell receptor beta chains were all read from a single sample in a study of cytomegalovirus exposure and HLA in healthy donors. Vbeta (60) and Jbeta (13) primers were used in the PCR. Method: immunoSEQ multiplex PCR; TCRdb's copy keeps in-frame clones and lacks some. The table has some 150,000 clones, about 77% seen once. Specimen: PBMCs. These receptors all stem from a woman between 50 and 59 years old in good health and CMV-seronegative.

The CDR3 DNA reads as TGTGCCAGCAGTACAGGGTTTGGGGGCTACACCTTC. Translated, it gives CASSTGFGGYTF. The chain employs TRBV6-5 and TRBJ1-2, with D perhaps TRBD1 (6 bases). V was shortened by 5 bases and J by 8 bases, with 12 bases between the two germline ends. Germline V lookup: CDR1 MNHEY, CDR2 SVGAGI. The CDR3 sequence is 12 residues long.

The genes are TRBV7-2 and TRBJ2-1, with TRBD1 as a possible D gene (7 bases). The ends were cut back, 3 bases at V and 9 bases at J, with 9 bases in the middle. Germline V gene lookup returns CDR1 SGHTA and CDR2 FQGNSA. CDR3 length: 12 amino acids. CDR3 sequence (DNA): TGTGCCAGCAGCTTCAGGGGGGCTGAGCAGTTCTTC. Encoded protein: CASSFRGAEQFF. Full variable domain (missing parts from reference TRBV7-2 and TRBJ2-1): GAGVSQSPSNKVTEKGKDVELRCDPISGHTALYWYRQSLGQGLEFLIYFQGNSAPDKSGLPSDRFSAERTGGSVSTLTIQRTQQEDSAVYLCASSFRGAEQFFGPGTRLTVL.

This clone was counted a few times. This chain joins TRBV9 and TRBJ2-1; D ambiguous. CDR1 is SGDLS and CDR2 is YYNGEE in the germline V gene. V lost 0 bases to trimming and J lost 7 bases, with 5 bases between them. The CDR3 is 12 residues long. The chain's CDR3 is CASSVAHNEQFF. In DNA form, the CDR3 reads TGTGCCAGCAGCGTAGCCCATAATGAGCAGTTCTTC.

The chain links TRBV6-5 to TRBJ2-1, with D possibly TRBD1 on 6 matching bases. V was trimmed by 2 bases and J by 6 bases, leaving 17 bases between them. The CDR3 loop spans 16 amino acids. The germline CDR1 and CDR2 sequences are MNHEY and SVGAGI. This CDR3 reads CASSYGGGWSGNEQFF. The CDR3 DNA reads TGTGCCAGCAGTTACGGGGGCGGCTGGAGCGGCAATGAGCAGTTCTTC.

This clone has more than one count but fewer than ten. CDR3: CASSLGAGASSNNEQFF. The CDR3, as DNA: TGCGCCAGCAGCTTAGGAGCGGGGGCGTCCTCTAACAATGAGCAGTTCTTC. This sequence joins TRBV5-1 and TRBJ2-1; TRBD2 aligns across 8 bases. CDR1 SGHRS and CDR2 YFSETQ come from the germline V gene. V gave up 2 bases and J gave up 5 bases; unmatched junction bases: 12. The CDR3 sequence is 17 residues long.

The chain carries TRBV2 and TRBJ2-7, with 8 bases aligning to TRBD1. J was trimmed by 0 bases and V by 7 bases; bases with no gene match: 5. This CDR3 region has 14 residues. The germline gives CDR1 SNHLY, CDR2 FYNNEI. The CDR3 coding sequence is TGTGCCAGCATCAGGACAGGGAGCTCCTACGAGCAGTACTTC. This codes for CASIRTGSSYEQYF.

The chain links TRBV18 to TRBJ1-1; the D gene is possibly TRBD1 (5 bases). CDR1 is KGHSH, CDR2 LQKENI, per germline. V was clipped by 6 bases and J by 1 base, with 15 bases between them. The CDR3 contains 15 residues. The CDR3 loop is CASSSQDTPNTEAFF. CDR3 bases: TGTGCCAGCTCGTCTCAGGACACTCCGAACACTGAAGCTTTCTTT.

The CDR3 spells CASSPPGTGGQETQYF. DNA for the CDR3: TGTGCCAGCTCACCGCCAGGGACAGGGGGTCAAGAGACCCAGTACTTC. The chain is built from TRBV18 and TRBJ2-5, with 11 bases lining up with TRBD1. The CDR3 spans 16 residues. Germline CDR1 reads KGHSH; CDR2 reads LQKENI. V lost 3 bases, J lost 2 bases, and 5 bases stayed unmatched. Combining the CDR3 with reference TRBV18 and TRBJ2-5 gives the whole variable domain NAGVMQNPRHLVRRRGQEARLRCSPMKGHSHVYWYRQLPEEGLKFMVYLQKENIIDESGMPKERFSAEFPKEGPSILRIQQVVRGDSAAYFCASSPPGTGGQETQYFGPGTRLLVL.

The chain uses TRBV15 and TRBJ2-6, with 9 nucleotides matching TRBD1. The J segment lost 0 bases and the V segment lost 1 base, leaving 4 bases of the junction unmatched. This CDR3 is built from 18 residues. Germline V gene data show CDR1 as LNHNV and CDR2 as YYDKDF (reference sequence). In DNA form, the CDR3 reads TGTGCCACCAGCAGAGGGGGGGGACAGGGCTCTGGGGCCAACGTCCTGACTTTC. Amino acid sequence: CATSRGGGQGSGANVLTF.

CDR3 nucleotide sequence: TGTGCCAGCAGCGTATCATCTAATGAAAAACTGTTTTTT. Translation gives CASSVSSNEKLFF. V gene TRBV9 combines with J gene TRBJ1-4; D gene ambiguous. Trimming removed 1 base from V and 3 bases from J, with 4 bases in between. In germline, CDR1 is SGDLS, CDR2 YYNGEE. The CDR3 totals 13 residues.

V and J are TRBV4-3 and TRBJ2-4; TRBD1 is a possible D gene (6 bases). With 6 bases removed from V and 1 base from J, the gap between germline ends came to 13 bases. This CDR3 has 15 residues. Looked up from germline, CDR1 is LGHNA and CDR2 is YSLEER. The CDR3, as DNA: TGCGCCAGCAGTAGGGGGTCGTTGGCCAAAAACATTCAGTACTTC. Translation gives CASSRGSLAKNIQYF.

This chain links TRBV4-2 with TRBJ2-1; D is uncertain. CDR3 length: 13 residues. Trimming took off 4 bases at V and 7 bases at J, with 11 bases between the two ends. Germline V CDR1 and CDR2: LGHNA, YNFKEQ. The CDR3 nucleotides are TGTGCCAGCAGCCCCGTGGGCGTTAATGAGCAGTTCTTC. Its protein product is CASSPVGVNEQFF.

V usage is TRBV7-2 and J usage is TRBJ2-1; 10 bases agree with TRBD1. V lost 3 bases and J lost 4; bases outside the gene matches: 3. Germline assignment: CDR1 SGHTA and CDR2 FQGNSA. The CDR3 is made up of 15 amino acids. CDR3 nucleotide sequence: TGTGCCAGCAGCTTTTGGGACAGGGGATACAATGAGCAGTTCTTC. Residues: CASSFWDRGYNEQFF.

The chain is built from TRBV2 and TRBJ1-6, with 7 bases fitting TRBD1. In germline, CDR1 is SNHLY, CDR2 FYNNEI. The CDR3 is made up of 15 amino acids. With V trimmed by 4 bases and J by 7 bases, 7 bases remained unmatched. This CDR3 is CASSVRGKRNSPLHF. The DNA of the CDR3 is TGTGCCAGCAGTGTCAGGGGGAAGAGGAATTCACCCCTCCACTTT.

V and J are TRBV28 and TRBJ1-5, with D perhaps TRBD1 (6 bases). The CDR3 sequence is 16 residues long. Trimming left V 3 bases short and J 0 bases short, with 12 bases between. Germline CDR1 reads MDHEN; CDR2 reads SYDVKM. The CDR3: CASSFGGTLSNQPQHF. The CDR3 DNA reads TGTGCCAGCAGTTTTGGTGGGACACTTAGCAATCAGCCCCAGCATTTT.

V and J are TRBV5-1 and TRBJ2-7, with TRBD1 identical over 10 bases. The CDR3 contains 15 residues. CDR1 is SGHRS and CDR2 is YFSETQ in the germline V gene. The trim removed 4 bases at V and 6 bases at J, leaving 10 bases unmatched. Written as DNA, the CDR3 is TGCGCCAGCAGCCACGGGACAGGGGAGCGAGGCGAGCAGTACTTC. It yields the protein CASSHGTGERGEQYF.

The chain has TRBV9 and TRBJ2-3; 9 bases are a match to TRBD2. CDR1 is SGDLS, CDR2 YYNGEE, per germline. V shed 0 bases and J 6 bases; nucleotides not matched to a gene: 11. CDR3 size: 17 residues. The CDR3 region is CASSVGIGSGRIDTQYF. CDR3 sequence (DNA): TGTGCCAGCAGCGTAGGAATTGGTAGCGGGAGAATTGATACGCAGTATTTT.

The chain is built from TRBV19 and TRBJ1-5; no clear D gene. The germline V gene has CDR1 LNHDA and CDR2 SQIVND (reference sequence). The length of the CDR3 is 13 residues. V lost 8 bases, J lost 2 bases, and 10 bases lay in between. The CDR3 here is CASAKGGNQPQHF. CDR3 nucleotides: TGTGCCAGTGCTAAGGGAGGCAATCAGCCCCAGCATTTT.

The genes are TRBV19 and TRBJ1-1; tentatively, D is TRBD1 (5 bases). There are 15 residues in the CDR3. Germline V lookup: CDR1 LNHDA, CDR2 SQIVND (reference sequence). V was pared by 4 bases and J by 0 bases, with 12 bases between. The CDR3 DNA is TGTGCCAGTAGTAAGACAGACCTAATGAACACTGAAGCTTTCTTT. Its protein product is CASSKTDLMNTEAFF. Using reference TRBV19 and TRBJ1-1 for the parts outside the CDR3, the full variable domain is DGGITQSPKYLFRKEGQNVTLSCEQNLNHDAMYWYRQDPGQGLRLIYYSQIVNDFQKGDIAEGYSVSREKKESFPLTVTSAQKNPTAFYLCASSKTDLMNTEAFFGQGTRLTVV.

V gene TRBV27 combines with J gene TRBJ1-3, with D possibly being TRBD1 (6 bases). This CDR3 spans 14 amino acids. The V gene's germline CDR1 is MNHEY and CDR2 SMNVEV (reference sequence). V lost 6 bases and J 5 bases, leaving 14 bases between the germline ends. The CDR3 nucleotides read TGTGCCAGCAGCCAGGGGATTAATAGAAACACCATATATTTT. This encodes CASSQGINRNTIYF.

The CDR3: CSVEIGRGAYGYTF. Written as DNA, the CDR3 is TGCAGCGTTGAAATCGGTCGGGGGGCCTATGGCTACACCTTC. The chain combines TRBV29-1 with TRBJ1-2, with D possibly matching TRBD1 (6 bases). Trimming took 2 bases from V and 4 from J, leaving 14 bases between them. The CDR3 loop spans 14 amino acids. CDR1 and CDR2 (germline): SQVTM, ANQGSEA.

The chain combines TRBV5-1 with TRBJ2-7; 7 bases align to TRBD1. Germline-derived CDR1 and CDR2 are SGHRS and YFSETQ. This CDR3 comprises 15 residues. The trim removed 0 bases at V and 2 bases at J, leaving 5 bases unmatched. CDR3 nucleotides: TGCGCCAGCAGCTTGGGTGGGACAGCTGCCTACGAGCAGTACTTC. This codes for CASSLGGTAAYEQYF.

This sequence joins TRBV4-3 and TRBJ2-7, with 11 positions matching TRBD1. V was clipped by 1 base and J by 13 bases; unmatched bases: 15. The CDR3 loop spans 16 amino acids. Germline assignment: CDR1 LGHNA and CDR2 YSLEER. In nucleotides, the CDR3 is TGCGCCAGCAGCCAAGTTGGAAGGGGGGGGACAGGGGGTCCTTACTTC. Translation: CASSQVGRGGTGGPYF.

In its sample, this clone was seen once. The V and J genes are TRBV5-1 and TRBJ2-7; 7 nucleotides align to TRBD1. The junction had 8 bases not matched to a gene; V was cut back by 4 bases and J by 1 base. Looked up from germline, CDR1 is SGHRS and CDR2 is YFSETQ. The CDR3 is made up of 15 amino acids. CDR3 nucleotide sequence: TGCGCCAGCAGCCCCCTACAGGGGACATCCTACGAGCAGTACTTC. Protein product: CASSPLQGTSYEQYF. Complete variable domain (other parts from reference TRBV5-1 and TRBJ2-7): KAGVTQTPRYLIKTRGQQVTLSCSPISGHRSVSWYQQTPGQGLQFLFEYFSETQRNKGNFPGRFSGRQFSNSRSEMNVSTLELGDSALYLCASSPLQGTSYEQYFGPGTRLTVT.

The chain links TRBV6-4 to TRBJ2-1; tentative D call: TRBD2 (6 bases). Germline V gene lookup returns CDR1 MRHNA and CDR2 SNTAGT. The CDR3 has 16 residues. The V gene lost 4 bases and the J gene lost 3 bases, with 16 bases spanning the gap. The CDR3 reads CASSVDGGTGYNEQFF. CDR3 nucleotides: TGTGCCAGCAGTGTTGACGGGGGAACAGGCTACAATGAGCAGTTCTTC.

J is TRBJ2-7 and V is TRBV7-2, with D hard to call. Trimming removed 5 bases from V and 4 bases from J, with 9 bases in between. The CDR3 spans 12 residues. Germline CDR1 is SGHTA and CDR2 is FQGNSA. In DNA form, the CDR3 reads TGTGCCAGCAGCCGAGGTCAGTACGAGCAGTACTTC. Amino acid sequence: CASSRGQYEQYF.

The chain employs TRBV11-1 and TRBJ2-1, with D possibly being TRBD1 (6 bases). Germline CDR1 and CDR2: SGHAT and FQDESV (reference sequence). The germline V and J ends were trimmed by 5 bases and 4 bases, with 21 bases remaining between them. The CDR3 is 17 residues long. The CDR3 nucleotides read TGTGCCAGCAGCCAACCCCACAGGGTTACTATTTACAATGAGCAGTTCTTC. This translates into CASSQPHRVTIYNEQFF.

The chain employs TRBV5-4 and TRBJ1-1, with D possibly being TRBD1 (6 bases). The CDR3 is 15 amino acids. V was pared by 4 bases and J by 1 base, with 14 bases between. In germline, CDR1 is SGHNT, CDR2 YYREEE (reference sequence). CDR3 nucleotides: TGTGCCAGCAGCCGACCACCGGGACAGAACACTGAAGCTTTCTTT. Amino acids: CASSRPPGQNTEAFF.

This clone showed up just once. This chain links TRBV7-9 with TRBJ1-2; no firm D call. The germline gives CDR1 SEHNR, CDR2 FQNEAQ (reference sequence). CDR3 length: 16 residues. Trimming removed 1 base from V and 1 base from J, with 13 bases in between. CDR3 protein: CASSLGDNLFNYGYTF. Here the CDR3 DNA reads TGTGCCAGCAGCTTAGGAGACAACCTTTTTAACTATGGCTACACCTTC.